Sequencing of this TCR beta chain was carried out in a study of OX40 agonist ivuxolimab in advanced cancers. Study summary: Patients took ivuxolimab, an agonistic anti-OX40 (CD134) antibody.

J gave up 10 bases and V 3 bases, and 7 bases lay outside the gene matches. CDR3 length equals 15 residues. Germline loops: CDR1 GTSNPN, CDR2 SVGIG (reference sequence). Generated by immunoSEQ multiplex PCR, the TCRdb table keeps only in-frame clones and is missing some. The sample consists of approximately 60,000 clones, 80% to 95% of them appearing once. The sample consisted of CD4+ or CD8+ T cells sorted from blood, taken in a trial of the OX40 agonist ivuxolimab. The receptor was isolated from an adult with an advanced solid tumor such as melanoma, head and neck, liver or kidney cancer. The chain employs TRBV30 and TRBJ1-6; 12 nucleotides align to TRBD1. CDR3 sequence (DNA): TGTGCCTGGAGCCGGGACAGGGGGCTGCACTCACCCCTCCACTTT. Amino acids: CAWSRDRGLHSPLHF.